One and the same sample provided the 24 T cell receptor beta chains below, sequenced in a study of blood T cell repertoires in COVID-19. Assay: immunoSEQ multiplex PCR; the TCRdb copy retains only in-frame clones and omits some. The sample shows more than 15,000 clones, roughly 82% of them seen only once. The specimen was peripheral blood. The receptors derive from a man aged 80 or over with active COVID-19.

CDR3 amino acids: CASKLGTNYEQYF. DNA for the CDR3: TGCGCCAGCAAGCTAGGGACAAACTACGAGCAGTACTTC. This chain links TRBV5-1 with TRBJ2-7, with D perhaps TRBD1 (6 bases). Between the trimmed V and J ends, which lost 6 bases and 3 bases, there was a span of 13 bases. CDR1 is SGHRS and CDR2 is YFSETQ in the germline V gene. The CDR3 is 13 amino acids.

This chain joins TRBV3-1 (or the pseudogene TRBV3-2) and TRBJ2-2; 11 bases match TRBD2. Germline trimming cut 5 bases from V and 1 base from J; bases unmatched to any gene: 6. Germline V lookup: CDR1 LGHDT, CDR2 YNNKEL (reference sequence). CDR3 size: 17 residues. The CDR3 loop is CASSSRSGRGNTGELFF. The CDR3 coding sequence is TGTGCCAGCAGCTCACGTAGCGGGAGGGGGAACACCGGGGAGCTGTTTTTT.

Written as DNA, the CDR3 is TGTGCCAGCAGTTTATTTGCGGGGGGGGGACTAGCTGCCACCGGGGAGCTGTTTTTT. As protein: CASSLFAGGGLAATGELFF. This chain connects TRBV27 to TRBJ2-2; 9 positions agree with TRBD2. The V gene's germline CDR1 is MNHEY and CDR2 SMNVEV (reference sequence). Trimming took 1 base from V and 4 from J; bases not matched to a gene: 13. The length of the CDR3 is 19 residues.

The chain employs TRBV14 and TRBJ2-6, with 11 bases that match TRBD1. V was pared by 4 bases and J by 2 bases, with 7 bases of the junction left unmatched. Germline loops: CDR1 SGHDN, CDR2 FVKESK. The CDR3 is 18 amino acids. The CDR3 nucleotides are TGTGCCAGCAGCCGTCGTCCGGACAGGGGGCCTGGGGCCAACGTCCTGACTTTC. It is translated as CASSRRPDRGPGANVLTF. Drawing the rest from reference TRBV14 and TRBJ2-6, the complete variable domain is EAGVTQFPSHSVIEKGQTVTLRCDPISGHDNLYWYRRVMGKEIKFLLHFVKESKQDESGMPNNRFLAERTGGTYSTLKVQPAELEDSGVYFCASSRRPDRGPGANVLTFGAGSRLTVL.

J is TRBJ2-2 and V is TRBV15; 8 bases align to TRBD1. CDR1 is LNHNV and CDR2 is YYDKDF in the germline V gene (reference sequence). CDR3 length equals 16 residues. V lost 0 bases and J lost 10; bases outside the gene matches: 10. CDR3 region: CATSRDLGRGPLELFF. DNA of the CDR3: TGTGCCACCAGCAGAGATCTCGGCAGGGGGCCTTTGGAGCTGTTTTTT.

The chain recombines TRBV6-5 with TRBJ1-2, with D perhaps matching TRBD1 (5 bases). Germline loops: CDR1 MNHEY, CDR2 SVGAGI. The CDR3 loop spans 14 amino acids. The V end lost 5 bases, the J end lost 5 bases, and 15 bases lay between the germline ends. The CDR3 nucleotides read TGTGCCAGCAGTCAAAGGAGGGGATCTTATGGCTACACCTTC. It codes for CASSQRRGSYGYTF.

The CDR3 sequence is CASSVGAVTGQPQHF. The CDR3 DNA reads as TGTGCCAGCAGCGTAGGAGCCGTGACGGGTCAGCCCCAGCATTTT. The chain recombines TRBV9 with TRBJ1-5; no definite D call. Germline V gene lookup returns CDR1 SGDLS and CDR2 YYNGEE. CDR3 length: 15 amino acids. V shed 0 bases and J shed 6 bases, with 13 bases lying between them.

The chain couples TRBV19 to TRBJ1-3; tentatively, D is TRBD1 (5 bases). CDR1 LNHDA and CDR2 SQIVND come from the germline V gene (reference sequence). The ends were cut back, 8 bases at V and 3 bases at J, with 17 bases in the middle. The CDR3 has 15 residues. The CDR3 nucleotides read TGTGCCAGTTCTGGAGGGGCAGGTAGTGGAAACACCATATATTTT. Its protein is CASSGGAGSGNTIYF.

V is TRBV5-1 and J is TRBJ1-1, with 7 positions matching TRBD1. Germline V gene data show CDR1 as SGHRS and CDR2 as YFSETQ. The trim removed 4 bases at V and 7 bases at J, leaving 7 bases unmatched. The CDR3 covers 13 residues. CDR3 sequence reads: CASSNYNRGEAFF. CDR3 DNA sequence: TGCGCCAGCAGCAATTATAACAGGGGTGAAGCTTTCTTT.

V gene TRBV6-5 combines with J gene TRBJ2-5; 8 nucleotides match TRBD2. V lost 6 bases to trimming and J lost 1 base; unmatched junction nucleotides: 7. The CDR3 extends over 15 amino acids. The germline V gene has CDR1 MNHEY and CDR2 SVGAGI. This CDR3 reads CASRVSGAPQETQYF. CDR3 DNA: TGTGCCAGCAGAGTTAGCGGGGCCCCCCAAGAGACCCAGTACTTC.

J is TRBJ2-7 and V is TRBV25-1; D may be TRBD1 (5 bases). The germline V gene encodes CDR1 MGHDK and CDR2 SYGVNS. This CDR3 spans 14 amino acids. Trimming left V 6 bases short and J 0 bases short, with 12 bases between. The CDR3 loop is CASSTDRGSYEQYF. DNA of the CDR3: TGTGCCAGCAGCACAGACAGAGGCTCCTACGAGCAGTACTTC.

This chain uses TRBV30 with TRBJ1-6; D gene ambiguous. This CDR3 is built from 11 residues. Trimming cost V 2 bases and J 15 bases, with 11 bases left between them. Germline assignment: CDR1 GTSNPN and CDR2 SVGIG (reference sequence). The DNA of the CDR3 is TGTGCCTGGAGTAGCTTATTTTACCTCCACTTT. Its translation is CAWSSLFYLHF.

The chain joins TRBV29-1 to TRBJ1-1; D remains ambiguous. Between the trimmed V and J ends, which lost 6 bases and 0 bases, there was a span of 14 bases. CDR1 is SQVTM and CDR2 is ANQGSEA in the germline V gene. The CDR3 consists of 14 residues. CDR3 sequence reads: CSVWTGLMNTEAFF. The CDR3 DNA reads as TGCAGCGTCTGGACCGGACTCATGAACACTGAAGCTTTCTTT.

The chain combines TRBV5-1 with TRBJ2-5; the match to TRBD2 covers 9 bases. V shed 4 bases and J 3 bases; nucleotides not matched to a gene: 7. CDR3 length: 15 amino acids. In germline, CDR1 is SGHRS, CDR2 YFSETQ. CDR3 sequence: CASSKAGTSKETQYF. The DNA for the CDR3 is TGCGCCAGCAGCAAAGCCGGGACTAGCAAAGAGACCCAGTACTTC.

The gene calls are TRBV28 and TRBJ1-1, with 8 bases lining up with TRBD1. CDR1 and CDR2 (germline): MDHEN, SYDVKM. This CDR3 is 14 amino acids long. Trimming removed 6 bases from V and 6 bases from J; junction bases left unmatched: 9. The CDR3 spells CASRAGGIIAEAFF. CDR3 nucleotides: TGTGCCAGCAGGGCAGGGGGCATAATCGCTGAAGCTTTCTTT.

The rearrangement uses TRBV27 and TRBJ2-7; D is unclear. Trimming shortened V by 2 bases and J by 3 bases, and 5 bases separated the two germline ends. The CDR3 runs 12 residues. Germline V CDR1 and CDR2: MNHEY, SMNVEV (reference sequence). The CDR3 bases are TGTGCCAGCAGTTTAAGAGTCTACGAGCAGTACTTC. Residues: CASSLRVYEQYF.

As DNA, the CDR3 is TGTGCCAGCAGTTACGGGGGGGGAAACAATCAGCCCCAGCATTTT. It specifies CASSYGGGNNQPQHF. The chain is built from TRBV6-2 or TRBV6-3 and TRBJ1-5; tentatively, D is TRBD1 (5 bases). In germline, CDR1 is MNHEY, CDR2 SVGEGT. Deletions cut 2 bases from V and 3 bases from J, with 11 bases between. CDR3 length equals 15 residues.

V and J are TRBV6-2 or TRBV6-3 and TRBJ1-1, with D possibly being TRBD1 (5 bases). V lost 2 bases and J 1 base, leaving 11 bases between the germline ends. Germline V gene lookup returns CDR1 MNHEY and CDR2 SVGEGT. This CDR3 has 15 amino acids. CDR3 region: CASSYPGTGNTEAFF. CDR3 nucleotide sequence: TGTGCCAGCAGTTACCCCGGGACTGGGAACACTGAAGCTTTCTTT.

The chain has TRBV7-8 and TRBJ2-5; D might be TRBD2 (5 bases). This CDR3 is 12 amino acids long. Trimming stripped 5 bases from V and 5 bases from J, with 9 bases between. CDR1 and CDR2 (germline): SGHVS, FQNEAQ. The CDR3 region has the DNA TGTGCCAGCAGCCCGAGGGTGGAGACCCAGTACTTC. Its translation is CASSPRVETQYF.

This chain links TRBV7-9 with TRBJ2-7, with 12 bases aligning to TRBD2. The CDR3 has 14 amino acids. V lost 5 bases, J lost 6 bases, and 5 bases stayed unmatched. Germline V gives CDR1 SEHNR, CDR2 FQNEAQ (reference sequence). In DNA, the CDR3 is TGTGCCAGCAGCCTGACTAGCGGGAGCGGCGAGCAGTACTTC. Amino acids: CASSLTSGSGEQYF. Full variable domain (outside the CDR3, taken from reference TRBV7-9 and TRBJ2-7): DTGVSQNPRHKITKRGQNVTFRCDPISEHNRLYWYRQTLGQGPEFLTYFQNEAQLEKSRLLSDRFSAERPKGSFSTLEIQRTEQGDSAMYLCASSLTSGSGEQYFGPGTRLTVT.

This clone was counted between two and nine times. The chain joins TRBV28 to TRBJ2-7, with 7 bases matching TRBD1. The CDR3 length is 15 residues. The trim removed 6 bases at V and 1 base at J, leaving 9 bases unmatched. CDR1 and CDR2 from the germline V gene are MDHEN and SYDVKM. As DNA, the CDR3 is TGTGCCAGCAGAAGAACAGGGGCAGGATCCTACGAGCAGTACTTC. This translates into CASRRTGAGSYEQYF. Using reference TRBV28 and TRBJ2-7 for the parts outside the CDR3, the full variable domain is DVKVTQSSRYLVKRTGEKVFLECVQDMDHENMFWYRQDPGLGLRLIYFSYDVKMKEKGDIPEGYSVSREKKERFSLILESASTNQTSMYLCASRRTGAGSYEQYFGPGTRLTVT.

V is TRBV4-3 and J is TRBJ2-5; a possible D gene is TRBD2 (6 bases). Per the germline V gene, CDR1 is LGHNA and CDR2 is YSLEER. This CDR3 has 13 residues. V dropped 8 bases and J dropped 4 bases, with 14 bases sitting between them. CDR3 region: CASSPGAGETQYF. CDR3 DNA sequence: TGCGCCAGCTCGCCGGGAGCAGGAGAGACCCAGTACTTC.

This chain joins TRBV28 and TRBJ1-5, with TRBD1 matching over 7 bases. Germline lookup yields CDR1 MDHEN and CDR2 SYDVKM. The CDR3 spans 15 residues. J gave up 3 bases and V 6 bases, and 8 bases lay outside the gene matches. The CDR3 bases are TGTGCCAGCAGGGCAAAGACAGGGTCCAATCAGCCCCAGCATTTT. This gives the protein CASRAKTGSNQPQHF.

The chain carries TRBV5-4 and TRBJ2-5; possible D gene TRBD2, 6 bases. Trimming took 0 bases from V and 2 from J, leaving 14 bases between them. The CDR3 runs to 16 residues. Germline V lookup: CDR1 SGHNT, CDR2 YYREEE (reference sequence). The CDR3 is CASSLVSTSRQETQYF. CDR3 in DNA: TGTGCCAGCAGCTTGGTTTCAACTAGCAGACAAGAGACCCAGTACTTC.